Below, 27 T cell receptor beta chains from the same sample are listed, as sequenced in a study of regulatory T cells in long-lasting Graves disease. The TCR beta library used iRepertoire HTBI primers with Arm-PCR amplification of CDR3. One entry per CDR3 protein, called by TCRdb with MiXCR from the multiplex PCR reads. The sample holds about 620,000 distinct CDR3 sequences; roughly 15% are singletons and the top ten take 18%. As for time point: newly diagnosed GD, antithyroid drugs for less than 3 months. Following extraction of RNA from PBMCs, that RNA was used to make the TCR library. The data were also submitted as part of a second study, on T cells in Graves' hyperthyroidism and ophthalmopathy.

The sequences come from peripheral blood mononuclear cells (PBMCs), collected at new diagnosis, from a patient treated with antithyroid drugs. Receptors were obtained from a woman aged 25 to 45 with Graves disease.

The V call is TRBV2, the J call TRBJ1-2; 8 nucleotides match TRBD1. CDR1 and CDR2 (germline): SNHLY, FYNNEI. With V trimmed by 1 base and J by 8 bases, 3 bases remained unmatched. This CDR3 region has 13 residues. Here the CDR3 reads CASSEGGTGGYTF. The CDR3 nucleotides are TGTGCCAGCAGTGAAGGGGGGACAGGAGGCTACACCTTC.

About this clonotype: Being one base from a much bigger clone, this may be a read error. This chain joins TRBV30 and TRBJ1-1; tentatively, D is TRBD1 (6 bases). Germline values: CDR1 GTSNPN, CDR2 SVGIG (reference sequence). The CDR3 consists of 15 residues. CDR3 sequence (DNA): TGTGACTGGACAGCAGGGAGACGACGGAACACTGAAGCTTTCTTT. This translates into CDWTAGRRRNTEAFF.

This clonotype was counted ten times or more. The chain joins TRBV7-8 to TRBJ2-7, with D perhaps TRBD2 (5 bases). Germline V CDR1 and CDR2: SGHVS, FQNEAQ. The CDR3 runs to 16 residues. The ends were cut back, 5 bases at V and 4 bases at J, with 21 bases in the middle. The CDR3 nucleotides read TGTGCCAGCAGCCCCCGGCGGGCCAGCCCCTTGTACGAGCAGTACTTC. It yields the protein CASSPRRASPLYEQYF.

This clonotype was seen many times. The rearrangement links TRBV5-1 to TRBJ2-1; D gene uncertain. There are 18 residues in the CDR3. Germline assignment: CDR1 SGHRS and CDR2 YFSETQ. Trimming shortened V by 0 bases and J by 7 bases, and 23 bases separated the two germline ends. CDR3 loop: CASSLVPSRWSATNEQFF. The DNA of the CDR3 is TGCGCCAGCAGCTTGGTTCCCTCGAGATGGAGCGCCACAAATGAGCAGTTCTTC.

The rearrangement uses TRBV4-2 and TRBJ1-4; maybe TRBD1 (5 bases). Germline values: CDR1 LGHNA, CDR2 YNFKEQ. V was cut by 1 base and J by 8 bases, with 17 bases left in between. The CDR3 length is 16 residues. CDR3 in DNA: TGTGCCAGCAGCCAAGTCCGTAAGGGGCTGGGCGAAAAACTGTTTTTT. Residues: CASSQVRKGLGEKLFF.

This clonotype was recorded at least ten times. The chain carries TRBV6-6 and TRBJ2-5; no firm D call. CDR3 length equals 15 residues. Trimming took 0 bases from V and 5 from J, leaving 13 bases between them. CDR1 and CDR2 from the germline V gene are MNHNY and SVGAGI (reference sequence). The CDR3 nucleotides read TGTGCCAGCAGTTACTCGAGTCCCATCCAGGAGACCCAGTACTTC. It yields the protein CASSYSSPIQETQYF.

This clonotype was picked up a small number of times. This sequence joins TRBV20-1 and TRBJ2-4; D remains unclear. CDR1 is DFQATT, CDR2 SNEGSKA, per germline (reference sequence). The CDR3 consists of 15 residues. The V and J ends lost 0 bases and 13 bases respectively, with 22 bases between them. CDR3 region: CSARDVNRIQVGQYF. CDR3 nucleotides: TGCAGTGCTAGAGATGTTAATAGGATCCAAGTCGGACAGTACTTC.

This clonotype was picked up many times. V is TRBV29-1 and J is TRBJ2-1; a weak D match, TRBD2 (6 bases). Germline V gene sequence: CDR1 SQVTM, CDR2 ANQGSEA. The CDR3 runs 15 residues. V lost 0 bases and J 1 base, leaving 10 bases between the germline ends. This chain's CDR3 is CSVEEGGLSYNEQFF. CDR3 DNA sequence: TGCAGCGTTGAAGAGGGGGGATTGTCCTACAATGAGCAGTTCTTC.

V and J are TRBV2 and TRBJ2-7, with 7 positions matching TRBD2. CDR1 is SNHLY and CDR2 is FYNNEI in the germline V gene. With V trimmed by 2 bases and J by 1 base, 17 bases remained unmatched. The CDR3 has 19 residues. This CDR3 is CASSEMGLAGEIGSYEQYF. CDR3 DNA sequence: TGTGCCAGCAGTGAAATGGGGCTGGCGGGAGAGATTGGGTCCTACGAGCAGTACTTC.

The chain combines TRBV25-1 with TRBJ2-5; D ambiguous. The V gene's germline CDR1 is MGHDK and CDR2 SYGVNS. The CDR3 has 10 amino acids. V lost 3 bases to trimming and J lost 7 bases, with 3 bases between them. The CDR3 sequence is CASSDGTQYF. The CDR3 DNA reads TGTGCCAGCAGTGACGGGACCCAGTACTTC. Based on the CDR3 plus reference TRBV25-1 and TRBJ2-5, the full variable domain is EADIYQTPRYLVIGTGKKITLECSQTMGHDKMYWYQQDPGMELHLIHYSYGVNSTEKGDLSSESTVSRIRTEHFPLTLESARPSHTSQYLCASSDGTQYFGPGTRLLVL.

This chain connects TRBV12-5 to TRBJ1-1; 7 bases agree with TRBD1. Trimming cost V 7 bases and J 6 bases; bases outside gene matches: 8. CDR1 is LGHNT, CDR2 FRNRAP, per germline. CDR3 length: 13 residues. The CDR3 DNA sequence: TGTGCTAGTGAGGGAACAGGGGCGTCTGAAGCTTTCTTT. Protein product: CASEGTGASEAFF.

The V call is TRBV6-5, the J call TRBJ1-5; no clear D. V was pared by 0 bases and J by 6 bases, with 6 bases between. The germline V gene encodes CDR1 MNHEY and CDR2 SVGAGI. The CDR3 totals 13 residues. CDR3 sequence: CASSYSLSQPQHF. The CDR3 region has the DNA TGTGCCAGCAGTTACTCCCTCTCTCAGCCCCAGCATTTT.

J is TRBJ2-3 and V is TRBV19; either TRBD1 or TRBD2 may fit D (5 bases each). The CDR3 has 17 residues. The germline gives CDR1 LNHDA, CDR2 SQIVND (reference sequence). V lost 6 bases to trimming and J lost 1 base, with 20 bases between them. The CDR3 sequence is CASSLVRGVGRTDTQYF. The DNA for the CDR3 is TGTGCCAGTAGCCTAGTCCGGGGAGTGGGACGCACAGATACGCAGTATTTT.

This clonotype was counted once. This chain joins TRBV7-2 and TRBJ1-2; D possibly corresponds to TRBD1 (6 bases). CDR3 length equals 15 residues. Trimming stripped 6 bases from V and 6 bases from J, with 20 bases between. Germline lookup yields CDR1 SGHTA and CDR2 FQGNSA. In DNA form, the CDR3 reads TGTGCCAGCAGTTCGTACAGGGTGGGGGTTAATGGCTACACCTTC. Protein sequence: CASSSYRVGVNGYTF.

This clonotype was observed a few times. The V gene is TRBV7-9, the J gene TRBJ2-1; either TRBD1 or TRBD2 may supply D (5 bases each). The CDR3 has 16 amino acids. The V end was cut by 1 base, the J end by 7 bases, with 17 bases between. The germline CDR1 and CDR2 sequences are SEHNR and FQNEAQ (reference sequence). The CDR3 region has the DNA TGTGCCAGCAGCTTAGTCGGGCGCAGGGAGAGGAATGAGCAGTTCTTC. This sequence encodes CASSLVGRRERNEQFF.

This clonotype occurred a few times. The chain joins TRBV3-1 to TRBJ2-1, with D perhaps TRBD2 (5 bases). CDR3 length equals 14 residues. The ends were cut back, 4 bases at V and 4 bases at J, with 11 bases in the middle. Germline V CDR1 and CDR2: LGHDT, YNNKEL (reference sequence). The CDR3 reads CASSLRGLYNEQFF. The CDR3 DNA sequence: TGTGCCAGCAGCCTTAGAGGACTGTACAATGAGCAGTTCTTC.

With regard to this clonotype: One end of the junction is discordant with germline, which a read error may explain. J is TRBJ1-3 and V is TRBV5-6; D unresolved. The CDR3 is 12 amino acids. Germline V lookup: CDR1 SGHDT, CDR2 YYEEEE. CDR3 bases: TGTCCCAGCAGTTATATTGGAAACACCATATATTTT. Encoded protein: CPSSYIGNTIYF.

V is TRBV28 and J is TRBJ1-4; D unresolved. V lost 8 bases and J lost 4, with 14 bases in between. There are 14 residues in the CDR3. Germline assignment: CDR1 MDHEN and CDR2 SYDVKM. The DNA of the CDR3 is TGTGCCAGCTGGGGAGGAGTCTTTAATGAAAAACTGTTTTTT. This sequence encodes CASWGGVFNEKLFF.

This clonotype was counted at least ten times. This chain connects TRBV11-2 to TRBJ2-6; possible D gene TRBD2, 5 bases. The CDR3 runs 15 residues. The V end was cut by 5 bases, the J end by 1 base, with 9 bases between. Per the germline V gene, CDR1 is SGHAT and CDR2 is FQNNGV. CDR3 DNA sequence: TGTGCCAGCAGCCTCCGAGGGTCTGGGGCCAACGTCCTGACTTTC. Translation: CASSLRGSGANVLTF.

This clonotype has more than one count but fewer than ten. The J gene is TRBJ2-5, the V gene TRBV19, with a tentative D call TRBD1 (5 bases). Germline CDR1 LNHDA, CDR2 SQIVND (reference sequence). The CDR3 has 12 residues. Between the trimmed V and J ends, which lost 8 bases and 5 bases, there was a span of 12 bases. The CDR3 sequence is CASQQGAETQYF. DNA of the CDR3: TGTGCCAGTCAGCAAGGGGCGGAGACCCAGTACTTC. Full variable domain (missing parts from reference TRBV19 and TRBJ2-5): DGGITQSPKYLFRKEGQNVTLSCEQNLNHDAMYWYRQDPGQGLRLIYYSQIVNDFQKGDIAEGYSVSREKKESFPLTVTSAQKNPTAFYLCASQQGAETQYFGPGTRLLVL.

This clonotype was detected ten times or more. The gene calls are TRBV7-9 and TRBJ1-1; D may be TRBD1 (5 bases). The CDR3 has 15 residues. The V end lost 5 bases, the J end lost 1 base, and 14 bases lay between the germline ends. The germline V gene encodes CDR1 SEHNR and CDR2 FQNEAQ (reference sequence). The CDR3 nucleotides are TGTGCCAGCAGCCCCCGACAGAATACGAACACTGAAGCTTTCTTT. It encodes CASSPRQNTNTEAFF.

This clonotype has a handful of counts. This chain links TRBV28 with TRBJ2-5; 7 bases match TRBD1. The CDR3 covers 16 residues. Losses at the gene ends were 6 bases for V and 4 bases for J; bases not matched to a gene: 14. Germline CDR1 is MDHEN and CDR2 is SYDVKM. CDR3 sequence (DNA): TGTGCCAGCAGCCCTCGGACAGGAAGGGTGGCAGAGACCCAGTACTTC. Its translation is CASSPRTGRVAETQYF.

There are a few counts of this clonotype. The chain carries TRBV24-1 and TRBJ2-1; tentative D call: TRBD1 (7 bases). CDR1 and CDR2 (germline): KGHDR, SFDVKD. CDR3 length: 14 residues. Trimming removed 5 bases at V and 4 bases at J, with 11 bases between. The CDR3 protein is CATSGAGGYNEQFF. The CDR3 DNA is TGTGCCACCAGTGGAGCAGGGGGGTACAATGAGCAGTTCTTC.

The gene calls are TRBV29-1 and TRBJ1-1; D gene unclear. This CDR3 spans 13 amino acids. Trimming cost V 3 bases and J 4 bases, with 12 bases left between them. The germline CDR1 and CDR2 sequences are SQVTM and ANQGSEA. As DNA, the CDR3 is TGCAGCGTTGACTCCGGAGGGAGCACTGAAGCTTTCTTT. It encodes CSVDSGGSTEAFF. The whole variable domain, remainder taken from reference TRBV29-1 and TRBJ1-1, is SAVISQKPSRDICQRGTSLTIQCQVDSQVTMMFWYRQQPGQSLTLIATANQGSEATYESGFVIDKFPISRPNLTFSTLTVSNMSPEDSSIYLCSVDSGGSTEAFFGQGTRLTVV.

The CDR3, as DNA: TGTGCCAGCAGCCAAGATAGGCGCCTAGCGGCTAGCACAGATACGCAGTATTTT. Translation gives CASSQDRRLAASTDTQYF. The chain employs TRBV3-1 and TRBJ2-3; 7 bases match TRBD2. This CDR3 contains 18 residues. Germline V gene data show CDR1 as LGHDT and CDR2 as YNNKEL (reference sequence). Trimming removed 0 bases from V and 0 bases from J; junction bases left unmatched: 9.

This clonotype was found a few times. The chain joins TRBV28 to TRBJ2-3, with 8 bases matching TRBD1. V was pared by 1 base and J by 3 bases, with 9 bases of the junction left unmatched. Germline CDR1 is MDHEN and CDR2 is SYDVKM. CDR3 size: 17 residues. CDR3 protein: CASSLSIDRGNTDTQYF. CDR3 DNA sequence: TGTGCCAGCAGTTTATCCATCGACAGGGGTAATACAGATACGCAGTATTTT.

V is TRBV5-5 and J is TRBJ2-1; 7 nucleotides match TRBD2. CDR1 SGHKS and CDR2 YYEKEE come from the germline V gene (reference sequence). V trimming: 3 bases; J trimming: 1 base; junction bases outside the gene matches: 7. There are 16 residues in the CDR3. This chain's CDR3 is CASSYGDSGSYNEQFF. As DNA, the CDR3 is TGTGCCAGCAGCTACGGGGATAGCGGGTCCTACAATGAGCAGTTCTTC.